Listed below are T cell receptor beta chains from one sample, sequenced in a study of T cell responses to AZD1222 COVID-19 vaccine. Only in-frame clones appear in the TCRdb table, and some are missing; sequencing was by immunoSEQ multiplex PCR. The sample lists under 200,000 clones; 80% to 95% were seen once. The material was peripheral blood, obtained on day 0 of AZD1222 vaccination. Receptors were obtained from an adult in good health. Each CDR3 is given with its conserved first and last residue. The D gene is left open where the match is weak. The size of a clone is reported for some rows only, either as once, few or many, or as a class for expanded clones.

abundance	j_gene	d_gene	v_gene	CDR3aa	CDR3nt
once	TRBJ1-2	TRBD1	TRBV11-2	CASSLDQGAYSYGYTF	TGTGCCAGCAGCTTAGACCAGGGGGCCTATAGCTATGGCTACACCTTC
-	TRBJ1-3	-	TRBV5-1	CASSLVGRPGADTIYF	TGCGCCAGCAGCTTGGTGGGCAGGCCAGGCGCGGACACCATATATTTT
-	TRBJ1-6	TRBD1	TRBV6-5	CASSYQGASYNSPLHF	TGTGCCAGCAGTTATCAGGGGGCATCCTATAATTCACCCCTCCACTTT
-	TRBJ1-5	-	TRBV19	CASSIASNQPQHF	TGTGCCAGTAGTATAGCTAGCAATCAGCCCCAGCATTTT
-	TRBJ2-7	-	TRBV25-1	CASSTHLRSSYEQYF	TGTGCCAGCAGTACCCACCTGAGGAGCTCCTACGAGCAGTACTTC
-	TRBJ2-2	-	TRBV5-5	CASSLEPGGTGELFF	TGTGCCAGCAGCTTGGAGCCGGGTGGGACCGGGGAGCTGTTTTTT
-	TRBJ2-3	TRBD2	TRBV6-5	CASAAGGSTDTQYF	TGTGCCAGCGCAGCGGGAGGATCCACGGATACGCAGTATTTT
many	TRBJ1-2	-	TRBV7-9	CASNGEPTNYGYTF	TGTGCCAGCAACGGCGAACCCACAAACTATGGCTACACCTTC
-	TRBJ1-2	-	TRBV14	CASSPTRGHIYGYTF	TGTGCCAGCAGCCCGACCAGGGGACATATCTATGGCTACACCTTC
once	TRBJ1-1	TRBD1	TRBV6-5	CASSYRDSTEAFF	TGTGCCAGCAGTTACCGGGACAGTACTGAAGCTTTCTTT
-	TRBJ1-5	-	TRBV12-3/TRBV12-4	CASSSLYQPQHF	TGTGCCAGCAGTTCCCTTTATCAGCCCCAGCATTTT
-	TRBJ1-2	-	TRBV3-1/TRBV3-2	CASRPRAVIGYGYTF	TGTGCCAGTCGGCCCAGGGCTGTTATTGGATATGGCTACACCTTC
-	TRBJ2-7	TRBD2	TRBV3-1/TRBV3-2	CASSPAGSGIRYEQYF	TGTGCCAGCAGCCCGGCGGGTAGCGGGATAAGGTACGAGCAGTACTTC
-	TRBJ2-7	TRBD2	TRBV5-1	CASRPGLAVSYEQYF	TGCGCCAGCCGTCCGGGACTAGCGGTCTCCTACGAGCAGTACTTC
-	TRBJ2-7	-	TRBV2	CASRTPGTRSYEQYF	TGTGCCAGCAGAACCCCCGGGACACGGTCCTACGAGCAGTACTTC
-	TRBJ2-2	-	TRBV6-5	CASRTSFWNTGELFF	TGTGCCAGCAGAACTAGTTTTTGGAACACCGGGGAGCTGTTTTTT
few	TRBJ1-2	-	TRBV4-2	CASSQALSINYGYTF	TGTGCCAGCAGCCAAGCTCTCTCGATTAACTATGGCTACACCTTC
once	TRBJ1-2	-	TRBV29-1	CSVYYGYTF	TGCAGCGTTTACTATGGCTACACCTTC
once	TRBJ2-7	-	TRBV6-5	CASRQGRGNYEQYF	TGTGCCAGCAGACAGGGCCGGGGGAATTACGAGCAGTACTTC
-	TRBJ1-2	-	TRBV5-1	CASSLGSLGGYTF	TGCGCCAGCAGCTTGGGCAGCCTCGGGGGCTACACCTTC
-	TRBJ2-5	-	TRBV5-1	CASSTGTGVETQYF	TGCGCCAGCAGCACAGGGACGGGGGTAGAGACCCAGTACTTC
-	TRBJ1-6	-	TRBV2	CASSDAQVAYSPLHF	TGTGCCAGCAGTGACGCGCAGGTGGCGTATTCACCCCTCCACTTT
-	TRBJ2-1	-	TRBV9	CASSVLGDEQFF	TGTGCCAGCAGCGTACTGGGGGATGAGCAGTTCTTC
-	TRBJ1-1	TRBD1	TRBV6-2/TRBV6-3	CASSYVQGASEAFF	TGTGCCAGCAGTTACGTACAGGGGGCCAGTGAAGCTTTCTTT
-	TRBJ2-7	-	TRBV3-1/TRBV3-2	CASSQFGEQYF	TGTGCCAGCAGCCAATTCGGCGAGCAGTACTTC
-	TRBJ1-2	TRBD1	TRBV7-9	CASSLGQVHGYTF	TGTGCCAGCAGCCTAGGACAGGTCCATGGCTACACCTTC
-	TRBJ2-7	TRBD2	TRBV5-4	CASSKGTSYEQYF	TGTGCCAGCAGCAAAGGGACTAGTTACGAGCAGTACTTC
-	TRBJ1-1	-	TRBV7-9	CASSLRGTEAFF	TGTGCCAGCAGCCTCAGGGGAACTGAAGCTTTCTTT
-	TRBJ1-1	-	TRBV6-5	CASIRSGRTEAFF	TGTGCCAGCATTCGGTCAGGGAGGACTGAAGCTTTCTTT
-	TRBJ1-4	-	TRBV12-3/TRBV12-4	CASSTTGDLFF	TGTGCCAGCAGCACGACCGGAGACCTGTTTTTT
once	TRBJ2-3	TRBD2	TRBV6-5	CASTSSGTYTDTQYF	TGTGCCAGCACCTCTAGCGGAACCTACACAGATACGCAGTATTTT
-	TRBJ2-1	-	TRBV10-2	CASSPGLSQFF	TGCGCCAGCAGTCCCGGGCTTTCCCAGTTCTTC
-	TRBJ1-1	TRBD1	TRBV27	CASSPRGQGHVGAFF	TGTGCCAGCAGTCCAAGGGGACAGGGTCATGTAGGAGCTTTCTTT
-	TRBJ2-7	TRBD2	TRBV6-1	CASSDPYGGGSSYEQYF	TGTGCCAGCAGTGACCCGTATGGGGGGGGGAGCTCCTACGAGCAGTACTTC
-	TRBJ1-4	TRBD1	TRBV3-1/TRBV3-2	CASSLYGTGGIKAEKLFF	TGTGCCAGCAGCCTCTACGGGACAGGGGGAATCAAGGCTGAAAAACTGTTTTTT
-	TRBJ1-1	-	TRBV19	CASRTYTEAFF	TGTGCCAGTAGGACATACACTGAAGCTTTCTTT
-	TRBJ2-1	TRBD1	TRBV27	CASSPDRGYNEQFF	TGTGCCAGCAGTCCAGACAGGGGCTACAATGAGCAGTTCTTC
-	TRBJ1-1	-	TRBV28	CASSPPSGHSSTEAFF	TGTGCCAGCAGTCCCCCATCGGGACATTCCAGCACTGAAGCTTTCTTT
-	TRBJ2-1	-	TRBV27	CASSLEGWHSSYNEQFF	TGTGCCAGCAGTTTAGAGGGGTGGCATAGCTCCTACAATGAGCAGTTCTTC
-	TRBJ2-3	-	TRBV6-4	CASSEEGATDTQYF	TGTGCCAGCAGTGAGGAGGGGGCGACAGATACGCAGTATTTT
-	TRBJ2-1	-	TRBV6-5	CASSYHNEQFF	TGTGCCAGCAGTTACCACAATGAGCAGTTCTTC
-	TRBJ2-3	-	TRBV11-2	CASSSRGSGTDTQYF	TGTGCCAGCAGCTCACGGGGGAGCGGCACAGATACGCAGTATTTT
-	TRBJ1-1	-	TRBV5-6	CASSLLQGLGAEAFF	TGTGCCAGCAGCTTACTACAGGGTCTCGGGGCTGAAGCTTTCTTT
once	TRBJ2-1	TRBD2	TRBV7-2	CASSVLRGRAFNEQFF	TGTGCCAGCAGCGTTCTACGCGGGAGGGCATTCAATGAGCAGTTCTTC
once	TRBJ1-1	-	TRBV3-1/TRBV3-2	CASSITPSGTEAFF	TGTGCCAGCAGCATAACCCCTTCCGGCACTGAAGCTTTCTTT
-	TRBJ1-4	-	TRBV27	CASSFIVGGGNEKLFF	TGTGCCAGCAGTTTCATAGTAGGGGGAGGGAATGAAAAACTGTTTTTT
-	TRBJ1-1	TRBD1	TRBV5-4	CASSQTGSEAFF	TGTGCCAGCAGCCAGACAGGGTCTGAAGCTTTCTTT
-	TRBJ2-3	TRBD1	TRBV19	CASSIVGQGGIDTQYF	TGTGCCAGTAGTATAGTCGGACAGGGTGGGATTGATACGCAGTATTTT
-	TRBJ1-2	TRBD1	TRBV6-5	CASSYVRTGGGYGYTF	TGTGCCAGCAGTTACGTAAGAACAGGGGGCGGCTATGGCTACACCTTC
-	TRBJ1-5	-	TRBV18	CASSPPGPNRGQPQHF	TGTGCCAGCTCACCACCGGGCCCAAATAGGGGCCAGCCCCAGCATTTT